These T cell receptor beta chains were read from a single sample in a study of blood T cells in healthy people across ages. TCRdb used MiXCR to reprocess the 5' RACE reads, holding one entry per CDR3 protein. The data hold approximately 730,000 distinct CDR3 sequences, with roughly 50% observed a single time. The specimen sequenced was blood. The receptor source for this set is an older man in good health. CDR3s leave out the opening cysteine and the closing phenylalanine or tryptophan. Clone size is given for some rows only: seen once, a few or many times, or a class if the clone is expanded.

len | j_gene | abundance | v_gene | CDR3aa
13 | TRBJ1-2 | few | TRBV7-9 | ASTAGSLITYGYT
14 | TRBJ2-7 | few | TRBV18 | ASSRREGLNVDEQY
11 | TRBJ1-2 | few | TRBV12-3/TRBV12-4 | ASSVGIRDGYT
14 | TRBJ1-4 | NA | TRBV15 | ATSGGRTRQEEKLF
14 | TRBJ1-6 | few | TRBV10-3 | AISEGDKGINSPLH
13 | TRBJ2-3 | few | TRBV10-3 | AISVRGRVPDTQY
11 | TRBJ2-1 | few | TRBV7-9 | ASSLGASHEQF
16 | NA | NA | TRBV20-1 | SARDPSQREGHRETQY
10 | TRBJ2-4 | few | TRBV5-1 | ASSSNRGVQY
15 | TRBJ2-1 | NA | TRBV5-6 | ASSAPRVTIFGNEQF
13 | TRBJ2-7 | few | TRBV7-2 | ASSLRTGLPYEQY
14 | TRBJ2-3 | NA | TRBV7-2 | ASSLGTSGRGDTQY
14 | TRBJ2-7 | NA | TRBV4-2 | ASSQAASRSSYEQY
14 | TRBJ2-3 | NA | TRBV9 | ASSVGLAGYTDTQY
15 | TRBJ2-6 | few | TRBV7-8 | ASSLKEINVGANVLT
18 | TRBJ2-1 | NA | TRBV28 | ASSFGTSGRAVGAYNEQF
15 | TRBJ2-2 | once | TRBV6-6 | ASSQTSGTKNTGELF
15 | TRBJ1-1 | NA | TRBV7-9 | ASSSLSFKTGNTEAF
11 | TRBJ1-5 | NA | TRBV12-3/TRBV12-4 | ASKEGQGQPQH
14 | TRBJ2-7 | NA | TRBV5-1 | ASSFLGQGRSYEQY
12 | TRBJ1-2 | NA | TRBV29-1 | SVEGPGQVYGHT
12 | TRBJ2-7 | NA | TRBV3-1 | ASSPARPAYEQY
13 | TRBJ2-1 | few | TRBV5-1 | ASSFRDGSYNEQF
9 | TRBJ2-1 | NA | TRBV10-3 | ATRVYNEQF
14 | TRBJ2-3 | many | TRBV5-1 | ASSLGLAGGTDTQY
14 | TRBJ2-7 | few | TRBV11-2 | ASSFYQDHLSYEQY
11 | TRBJ1-5 | NA | TRBV10-1 | ASSEGVDQPQH
11 | TRBJ2-7 | few | TRBV20-1 | SARDSPSYEQY